A selection of T cell receptor beta chains follows, all from one sample in a study of OX40 agonist ivuxolimab in advanced cancers. Produced via immunoSEQ multiplex PCR; TCRdb's table is partial and in-frame only. The table includes about 69,000 clones, 80% to 90% detected once. The sample consisted of CD4+ or CD8+ T cells sorted from blood, taken in a trial of the OX40 agonist ivuxolimab. All receptors derive from an adult with an advanced solid tumor such as melanoma, head and neck, liver or kidney cancer. The conserved cysteine and the conserved F or W are not part of the CDR3 here.

>TRBV6-1
ASSVDRGLGGELF
>TRBV6-5
ASSYRTLGYGYT
>TRBV27
ASSLSGGTQY
>TRBV7-9
ASSKVETEAF
>TRBV10-2
ASTAVANYGYT
>TRBV9
ASSLRLAGGSNTGELF
>TRBV7-2
ASSFRVEGYT
>TRBV5-1
ASSRDGETTDTQY
>TRBV9
ASSADGNSNQPQH
>TRBV7-2
ASNTGLNTEAF
>TRBV7-9
ASSRGLVETQY
>TRBV5-4
ASSIAGATNEKLF
>TRBV7-2
ASSLVGGAGDTQY
>TRBV19
ASTPFQGRTQPQH
>TRBV7-3
ASSSSAGGTPGANVLT
>TRBV19
ASSTTGPLETQY
>TRBV30
AWSTSGGADTQY
>TRBV7-9
ASSLIGYEQY
>TRBV6-5
ASSYSRQGASNEQF
>TRBV2
ASSEWQGGNEQY
>TRBV13
ASSRDRYEQY
>TRBV18
ASSPISGSSYNEQF
>TRBV4-1
ASSLRTENYGYT
>TRBV4-1
ASSQADSTDTQY
>TRBV7-8
ASSLAAAGAGNEQF
>TRBV7-2
ASLESPQQETQY
>TRBV30
ACSRFRAEAF
>TRBV11-1
ASSSGRYGYT
>TRBV30
AWSVSGEPQH
>TRBV6-6
ASSSSSGLQETQY
>TRBV9
ASSVLGQANYGYT
>TRBV6-1
ASRTGTNTDTQY
>TRBV5-1
ASSLTGTSGRNEQF
>TRBV7-2
ASSPGLAGPNEQF
>TRBV5-1
ASSLVLATRNEQF
>TRBV9
ASSVTRRGNGQF
>TRBV6-1
ASRLEFFSGNTIY
>TRBV11-2
ASSRARGTGELF
>TRBV6-5
ASSRGQYEQY
>TRBV14
ASSRFAGAGEQY
>TRBV7-9
ASSRDLSTDTQY
>TRBV21-1
ASSKIEQGVVNTEAF
>TRBV7-8
ASSLNRGSSYEQY
>TRBV6-4
ASSRSGQADYHYT
>TRBV19
ASRGRGTDTQY
>TRBV10-3
AIRSEVETQY
>TRBV6-9
ASSPEGYQPQH
>TRBV9
ASSVDRDGGYT
>TRBV19
ATGRPVSSYNEQF
>TRBV7-6
ASSFSAEGRPYNEQF
>TRBV6-6
ASSYRQALQETQY
>TRBV7-7
ASSRDRQADTQY
>TRBV9
ASSEAGGEYNEQF
>TRBV6-5
ASSYSVRGDGTQY
>TRBV6-5
ASRPRRRSGNTIY